This record looks at one T cell receptor (beta chain) sequence and its context. The CDR3 runs to 14 residues. CDR1 is SGHTA, CDR2 FQGNSA, per germline. V was clipped by 5 bases and J by 6 bases; unmatched bases: 6. In the authors' methods: Amplification from reference gene primers served as the basis for estimated nucleated cell counts. The protocol was immunoSEQ multiplex PCR, while the TCRdb copy is restricted to in-frame clones and leaves out a portion. Clone size and the V and J calls come from that table; the DNA yielded D and trimming. This table holds 160,000 or so clones, about four fifths found once. This specimen comes from a study of blood T cell repertoires in COVID-19.

The V and J genes are TRBV7-2 and TRBJ1-1; TRBD1 matches at 10 bases. The TCR originated in an older woman who had recovered from COVID-19. The sequenced sample consisted of PBMCs or T cells enriched from blood (not recorded which). The CDR3 DNA sequence: TGTGCCAGCAGCCGCCGGGACAGGGGCTCTGAAGCTTTCTTT. This codes for CASSRRDRGSEAFF. The variable domain in full, with the rest retrieved from reference TRBV7-2 and TRBJ1-1, is GAGVSQSPSNKVTEKGKDVELRCDPISGHTALYWYRQSLGQGLEFLIYFQGNSAPDKSGLPSDRFSAERTGGSVSTLTIQRTQQEDSAVYLCASSRRDRGSEAFFGQGTRLTVV.